One and the same sample provided the 16 T cell receptor beta chains below, sequenced in a study of shared clonotypes between healthy human individuals. Data came from immunoSEQ multiplex PCR; TCRdb stores just in-frame clones and leaves some out. The sample has about 2.4 million clones, roughly 93% seen once; the top ten hold roughly 0.39%. Sample: naive CD4+ T cells from PBMCs. Subset meaning: CD45RA+ positively selected. The receptors stem from a man aged 18-30 years in good health. Some clones in this sample may be carry-over from other donors' samples.

DNA for the CDR3: TGTGCCAGCAGTCGGGGGAGGAGTAACTATGGCTACACCTTC. Its protein product is CASSRGRSNYGYTF. This chain links TRBV2 with TRBJ1-2, with a tentative D call TRBD1 (5 bases). Germline V lookup: CDR1 SNHLY, CDR2 FYNNEI. This CDR3 is built from 14 residues. Trimming took 5 bases from V and 1 from J, leaving 11 bases between them.

In this sample, this clone turned up once. This rearrangement joins TRBV6-6 to TRBJ2-7, with D uncertain. The germline V gene has CDR1 MNHNY and CDR2 SVGAGI (reference sequence). Trimming stripped 5 bases from V and 0 bases from J, with 8 bases between. The CDR3 totals 13 residues. CDR3 amino acids: CASSKESSYEQYF. In nucleotides, the CDR3 is TGTGCCAGCAGTAAGGAGTCCTCCTACGAGCAGTACTTC.

The gene calls are TRBV5-1 and TRBJ2-1, with 10 bases lining up with TRBD2. Germline V gives CDR1 SGHRS, CDR2 YFSETQ. There are 20 residues in the CDR3. The J segment lost 6 bases and the V segment lost 8 bases, leaving 26 bases of the junction unmatched. The CDR3 DNA reads TGCGCCAGTTGCTTCCGCGGGTCTAGCGGGAGCCGGGCGACTGGCAATGAGCAGTTCTTC. Translating it yields CASCFRGSSGSRATGNEQFF.

This chain joins TRBV6-4 and TRBJ1-2; no definite D call. Trimming took off 0 bases at V and 8 bases at J, with 10 bases between the two ends. Germline values: CDR1 MRHNA, CDR2 SNTAGT. This CDR3 spans 13 amino acids. DNA of the CDR3: TGTGCCAGCAGTGACTCGATGGGTATCGGCTACACCTTC. It codes for CASSDSMGIGYTF.

In this sample, this clone turned up once. Other DNA sequences in this specimen translate into the identical CDR3. V is TRBV9 and J is TRBJ2-5; weak D call: TRBD1 (6 bases). With 0 bases removed from V and 2 bases from J, the gap between germline ends came to 8 bases. Germline-derived CDR1 and CDR2 are SGDLS and YYNGEE. CDR3 length equals 14 residues. The CDR3, as DNA: TGTGCCAGCAGCGTAGACAGGGCGCAAGAGACCCAGTACTTC. Translating it yields CASSVDRAQETQYF.

V gene TRBV27 combines with J gene TRBJ2-1, with D maybe TRBD1 (6 bases). In germline, CDR1 is MNHEY, CDR2 SMNVEV (reference sequence). The CDR3 runs to 15 residues. Trimming took off 4 bases at V and 5 bases at J, with 15 bases between the two ends. CDR3 sequence (DNA): TGTGCCAGCAGTTCCGTGGGTGGGGGCCACAATGAGCAGTTCTTC. The encoded protein is CASSSVGGGHNEQFF.

This clone was detected once. This chain links TRBV2 with TRBJ2-7, with 8 bases that match TRBD1. The trim removed 5 bases at V and 0 bases at J, leaving 6 bases unmatched. The length of the CDR3 is 15 residues. Germline assignment: CDR1 SNHLY and CDR2 FYNNEI. Here the CDR3 DNA reads TGTGCCAGCAGTCGGACAGGGTCGCCCTCCTACGAGCAGTACTTC. Residues: CASSRTGSPSYEQYF.

CDR3 in amino acids: CSVEVAPGASNYGYTF. The CDR3 DNA sequence: TGCAGCGTTGAAGTCGCGCCAGGAGCGTCTAACTATGGCTACACCTTC. J is TRBJ1-2 and V is TRBV29-1; D is unresolved. This CDR3 spans 16 amino acids. The germline gives CDR1 SQVTM, CDR2 ANQGSEA. V was cut by 1 base and J by 0 bases, with 15 bases left in between.

The V and J genes are TRBV19 and TRBJ2-2; D possibly corresponds to TRBD1 (6 bases). There are 16 residues in the CDR3. CDR1 is LNHDA and CDR2 is SQIVND in the germline V gene (reference sequence). Trimming cost V 3 bases and J 2 bases, with 13 bases left between them. CDR3 amino acids: CASSMERTENTGELFF. The DNA of the CDR3 is TGTGCCAGTAGTATGGAACGGACAGAAAACACCGGGGAGCTGTTTTTT. Looking up the rest from reference TRBV19 and TRBJ2-2 gives the full variable domain: DGGITQSPKYLFRKEGQNVTLSCEQNLNHDAMYWYRQDPGQGLRLIYYSQIVNDFQKGDIAEGYSVSREKKESFPLTVTSAQKNPTAFYLCASSMERTENTGELFFGEGSRLTVL.

This chain uses TRBV19 with TRBJ2-3; the match to TRBD2 covers 10 bases. The CDR3 runs 19 residues. The ends lost 4 bases at V and 2 bases at J; junction bases unmatched: 15. Germline V CDR1 and CDR2: LNHDA, SQIVND (reference sequence). The CDR3 here is CASSKTGLLAGASTDTQYF. The CDR3 DNA reads as TGTGCCAGTAGTAAGACAGGGTTGCTAGCGGGAGCATCCACAGATACGCAGTATTTT.

This chain connects TRBV29-1 to TRBJ2-7, with D tentatively TRBD1 (6 bases). CDR1 and CDR2 (germline): SQVTM, ANQGSEA. This CDR3 spans 12 amino acids. V lost 6 bases, J lost 4 bases, and 13 bases lay in between. The CDR3: CSVTDRTYEQYF. In DNA, the CDR3 is TGCAGCGTCACAGACAGGACTTACGAGCAGTACTTC.

The rearrangement links TRBV29-1 to TRBJ1-1; a weak D match, TRBD1 (5 bases). Germline values: CDR1 SQVTM, CDR2 ANQGSEA. V lost 6 bases to trimming and J lost 0 bases, with 17 bases between them. This CDR3 spans 15 amino acids. CDR3 bases: TGCAGCGTCGCCGGGACTACCAACATGAACACTGAAGCTTTCTTT. Amino acid sequence: CSVAGTTNMNTEAFF.

This clone was detected once. The V and J genes are TRBV7-9 and TRBJ2-5; the D gene could be TRBD1 or TRBD2 (6 bases each). Trimming removed 0 bases from V and 5 bases from J, with 16 bases in between. The CDR3 spans 16 residues. The germline CDR1 and CDR2 sequences are SEHNR and FQNEAQ (reference sequence). CDR3 nucleotides: TGTGCCAGCAGCTTAGCGACTTCGGGGGCGGGGGAGACCCAGTACTTC. This codes for CASSLATSGAGETQYF.

The gene calls are TRBV11-1 and TRBJ2-3; perhaps TRBD1 as D (5 bases). V was pared by 2 bases and J by 2 bases, with 11 bases between. The CDR3 loop spans 15 amino acids. Looked up from germline, CDR1 is SGHAT and CDR2 is FQDESV (reference sequence). DNA of the CDR3: TGTGCCAGCAGCTTAAGGGGATTTGTCACAGATACGCAGTATTTT. Translated: CASSLRGFVTDTQYF.

The gene calls are TRBV7-9 and TRBJ2-5; D is tentatively TRBD1 or TRBD2 (6 bases each). Germline V gives CDR1 SEHNR, CDR2 FQNEAQ (reference sequence). The CDR3 is 15 amino acids. V dropped 5 bases and J dropped 2 bases, with 15 bases sitting between them. CDR3 in amino acids: CASSQLGGQQETQYF. In DNA, the CDR3 is TGTGCCAGCAGCCAACTGGGGGGCCAGCAAGAGACCCAGTACTTC.

This clone showed up just once. The chain is built from TRBV7-9 and TRBJ2-6; the D gene is possibly TRBD1 (6 bases). The germline V gene has CDR1 SEHNR and CDR2 FQNEAQ (reference sequence). The CDR3 consists of 16 residues. Between the trimmed V and J ends, which lost 3 bases and 0 bases, there was a span of 9 bases. The CDR3 region has the DNA TGTGCCAGCAGCTTGGGACACATCTCTGGGGCCAACGTCCTGACTTTC. It yields the protein CASSLGHISGANVLTF.